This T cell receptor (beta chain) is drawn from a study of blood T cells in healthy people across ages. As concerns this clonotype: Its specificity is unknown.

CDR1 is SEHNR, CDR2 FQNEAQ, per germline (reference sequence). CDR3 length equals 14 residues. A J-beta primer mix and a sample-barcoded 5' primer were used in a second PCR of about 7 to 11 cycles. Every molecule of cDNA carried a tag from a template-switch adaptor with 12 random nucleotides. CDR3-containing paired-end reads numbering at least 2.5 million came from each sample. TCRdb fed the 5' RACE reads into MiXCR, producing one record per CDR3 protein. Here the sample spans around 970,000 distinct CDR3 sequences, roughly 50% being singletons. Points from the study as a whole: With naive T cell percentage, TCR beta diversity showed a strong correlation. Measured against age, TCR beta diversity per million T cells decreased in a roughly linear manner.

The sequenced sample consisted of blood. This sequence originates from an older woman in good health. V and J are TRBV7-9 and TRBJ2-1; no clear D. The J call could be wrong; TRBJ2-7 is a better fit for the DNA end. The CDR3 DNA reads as TGTGCCAGCAGCCCCTTTAGCTCCTACAATGAGCAGTACTTC. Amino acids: CASSPFSSYNEQYF.